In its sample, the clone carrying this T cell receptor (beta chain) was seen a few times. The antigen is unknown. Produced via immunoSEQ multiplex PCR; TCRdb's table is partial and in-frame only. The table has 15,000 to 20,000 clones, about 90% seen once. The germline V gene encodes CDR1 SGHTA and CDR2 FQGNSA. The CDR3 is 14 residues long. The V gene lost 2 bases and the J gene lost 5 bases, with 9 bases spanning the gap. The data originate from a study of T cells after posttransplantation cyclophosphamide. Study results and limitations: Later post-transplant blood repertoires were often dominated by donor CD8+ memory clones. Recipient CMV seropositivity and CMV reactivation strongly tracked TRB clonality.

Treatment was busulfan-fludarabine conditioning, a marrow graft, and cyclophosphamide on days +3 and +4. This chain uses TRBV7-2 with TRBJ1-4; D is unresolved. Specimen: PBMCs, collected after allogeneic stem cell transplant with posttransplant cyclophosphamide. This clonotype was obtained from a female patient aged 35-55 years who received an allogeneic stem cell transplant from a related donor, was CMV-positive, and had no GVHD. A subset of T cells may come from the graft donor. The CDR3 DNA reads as TGTGCCAGCAGCTTAAACGCAGTGAATGAAAAACTGTTTTTT. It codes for CASSLNAVNEKLFF.